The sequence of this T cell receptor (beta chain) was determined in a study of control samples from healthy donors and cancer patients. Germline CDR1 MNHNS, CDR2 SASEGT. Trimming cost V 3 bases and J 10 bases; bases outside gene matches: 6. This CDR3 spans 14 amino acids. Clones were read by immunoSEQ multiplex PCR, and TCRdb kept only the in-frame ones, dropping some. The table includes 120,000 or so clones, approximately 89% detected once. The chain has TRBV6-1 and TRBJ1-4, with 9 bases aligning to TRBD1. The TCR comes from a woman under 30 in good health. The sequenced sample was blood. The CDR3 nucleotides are TGTGCCAGCAGTGAGGGACAGGGTTTAGGAAAACTGTTTTTT. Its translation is CASSEGQGLGKLFF.